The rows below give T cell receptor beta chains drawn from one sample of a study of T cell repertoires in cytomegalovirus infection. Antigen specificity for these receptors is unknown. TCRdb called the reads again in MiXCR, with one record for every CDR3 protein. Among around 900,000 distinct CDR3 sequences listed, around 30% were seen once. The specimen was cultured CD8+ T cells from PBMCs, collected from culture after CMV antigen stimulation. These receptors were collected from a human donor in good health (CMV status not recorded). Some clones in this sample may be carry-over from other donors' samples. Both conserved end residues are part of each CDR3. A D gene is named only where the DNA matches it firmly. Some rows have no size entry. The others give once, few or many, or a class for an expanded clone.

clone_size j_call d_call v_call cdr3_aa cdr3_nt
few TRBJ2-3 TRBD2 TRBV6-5 CASSYAPLGLAGGGDTDTQYF TGTGCCAGCAGTTACGCTCCCCTGGGACTAGCGGGGGGCGGAGACACAGATACGCAGTATTTT
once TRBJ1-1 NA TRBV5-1 CASSLERVDTEAFF TGCGCCAGCAGCTTGGAAAGGGTGGACACTGAAGCTTTCTTT
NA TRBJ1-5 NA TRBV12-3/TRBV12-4 CASSSDRNNQPQHF TGTGCCAGCAGTTCAGACAGGAACAATCAGCCCCAGCATTTT
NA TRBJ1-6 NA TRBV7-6 CASSARQEANSPLHF TGTGCCAGCAGCGCCCGACAGGAGGCCAATTCACCCCTCCACTTT
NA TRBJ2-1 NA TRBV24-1 CATSDLEGVWFF TGTGCCACCAGTGATTTGGAGGGTGTCTGGTTCTTC
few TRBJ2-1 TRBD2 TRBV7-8 CASSLGGGLAGGPGYNEQFF TGTGCCAGCAGCTTAGGGGGGGGACTAGCGGGGGGGCCTGGCTACAATGAGCAGTTCTTC
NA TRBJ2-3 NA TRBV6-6 CASSYTYLDGFSTDMQYF TGTGCCAGCAGTTACACCTACCTTGACGGGTTCAGCACAGATATGCAGTATTTT
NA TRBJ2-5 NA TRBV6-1 CASSETALGLETQYF TGTGCCAGCAGTGAAACAGCCCTAGGGTTGGAGACCCAGTACTTC
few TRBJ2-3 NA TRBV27 CASSWGGQKYF TGTGCCAGCAGCTGGGGGGGACAGAAGTATTTT
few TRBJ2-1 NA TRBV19 CASSITPDPYNEQFF TGTGCCAGTAGTATCACGCCAGATCCCTACAATGAGCAGTTCTTC
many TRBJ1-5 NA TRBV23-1 CASSQSPGMASNQPQHF TGCGCCAGCAGTCAATCGCCGGGAATGGCGAGCAATCAGCCCCAGCATTTT
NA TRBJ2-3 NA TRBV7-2 CASSPLGGEITDTQYF TGTGCCAGCAGCCCCTTAGGCGGGGAAATCACAGATACGCAGTATTTT
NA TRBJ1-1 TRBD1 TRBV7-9 CASSPDRGRHTEAFF TGTGCCAGCAGCCCCGACAGGGGCCGGCACACTGAAGCTTTCTTT
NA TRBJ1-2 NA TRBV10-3 CAIRVSWGEKRYGYTF TGTGCCATCCGAGTCTCTTGGGGGGAAAAACGCTATGGCTACACCTTC
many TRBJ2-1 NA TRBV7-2 CASSLGAGARNQQFF TGTGCCAGCAGCTTAGGTGCGGGGGCCCGCAATCAGCAGTTCTTC
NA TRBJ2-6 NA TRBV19 CATLGGAFGANVLTF TGTGCCACTTTGGGGGGGGCCTTCGGGGCCAACGTCCTGACTTTC
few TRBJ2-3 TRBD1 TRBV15 CATSREGTGGTDTQYF TGTGCCACCAGCAGAGAGGGGACAGGGGGCACAGATACGCAGTATTTT
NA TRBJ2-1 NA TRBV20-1 CSARDRGRGLNEQFF TGCAGTGCTAGAGATCGGGGTAGGGGCCTCAATGAGCAGTTCTTC
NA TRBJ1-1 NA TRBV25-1 CASSVQSSRIPEAFF TGTGCCAGCAGTGTCCAGAGTAGTCGAATCCCTGAAGCTTTCTTT
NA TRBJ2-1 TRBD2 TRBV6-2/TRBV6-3 CASTEGASGMSYNEQFF TGTGCCAGCACCGAGGGGGCTAGCGGGATGTCCTACAATGAGCAGTTCTTC
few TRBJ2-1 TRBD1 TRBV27 CASSYTGTGQFF TGTGCCAGCAGTTACACCGGGACAGGGCAGTTCTTC
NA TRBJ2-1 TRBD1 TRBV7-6 CASSLGSGTGSYNEQFF TGTGCCAGCAGCTTAGGTTCCGGGACAGGCTCCTACAATGAGCAGTTCTTC
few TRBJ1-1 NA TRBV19 CASGWKNTEAFF TGTGCCAGTGGCTGGAAGAACACTGAAGCTTTCTTT
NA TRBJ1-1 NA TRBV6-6 CASSYLVNRVDTEAFF TGTGCCAGCAGTTACTTGGTCAACCGAGTCGACACTGAAGCTTTCTTT
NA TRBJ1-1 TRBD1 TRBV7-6 CASSSQGGGVRKGLEAFF TGTGCCAGCAGCTCCCAGGGAGGGGGCGTTCGTAAGGGTCTTGAAGCTTTCTTT
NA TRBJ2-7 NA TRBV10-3 CAITTESYEQYF TGTGCCATCACCACGGAGTCCTACGAGCAGTACTTC
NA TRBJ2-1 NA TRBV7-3 CASSRLDTSSYNEQFF TGTGCCAGCAGCCGCTTGGACACGAGCTCCTACAATGAGCAGTTCTTC
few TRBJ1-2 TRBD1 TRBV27 CASSLSRGHYGYTF TGTGCCAGCAGTTTATCAAGGGGGCACTATGGCTACACCTTC
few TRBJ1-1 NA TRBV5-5 CASSPWAGGNTEAFF TGTGCCAGCAGCCCCTGGGCCGGGGGGAACACTGAAGCTTTCTTT
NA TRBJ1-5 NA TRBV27 CASKLGGSGQPQHF TGTGCCAGCAAACTGGGGGGGTCGGGGCAGCCCCAGCATTTT
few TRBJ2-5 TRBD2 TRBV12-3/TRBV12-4 CASSWAGGPGETQYF TGTGCCAGCAGTTGGGCGGGGGGGCCGGGAGAGACCCAGTACTTC
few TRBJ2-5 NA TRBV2 CASSEEDTETQYF TGTGCCAGCAGTGAAGAAGACACAGAGACCCAGTACTTC
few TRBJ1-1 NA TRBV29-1 CSVAGGRSTEAFF TGCAGCGTAGCCGGGGGGCGGAGCACTGAAGCTTTCTTT
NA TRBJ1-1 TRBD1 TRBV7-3 CASSASAGGTEAFF TGTGCCAGCAGCGCCTCTGCAGGGGGCACTGAAGCTTTCTTT
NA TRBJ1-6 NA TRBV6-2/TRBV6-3 CASSTRSGGSYNSPLHF TGTGCCAGCAGTACCCGCTCCGGGGGGTCCTATAATTCACCCCTCCACTTT
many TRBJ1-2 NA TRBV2 CASEGVRVNYGYTF TGTGCCAGCGAGGGGGTAAGGGTTAACTATGGCTACACCTTC
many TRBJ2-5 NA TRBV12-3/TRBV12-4 CASSLNRKETQYF TGTGCCAGCAGCCTTAACAGGAAAGAGACCCAGTACTTC
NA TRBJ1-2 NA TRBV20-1 CSATRSLSSRLYGYTF TGCAGTGCTACGAGGTCCCTGTCAAGTCGACTCTATGGCTACACCTTC
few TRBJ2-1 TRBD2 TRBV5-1 CASSLVGPGLAGRLSSYNEQFF TGCGCCAGCAGCTTGGTGGGCCCGGGACTAGCGGGGCGACTGAGCTCCTACAATGAGCAGTTCTTC
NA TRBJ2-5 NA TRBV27 CASSLPGAYETQYF TGTGCCAGCAGTTTACCGGGGGCTTATGAGACCCAGTACTTC
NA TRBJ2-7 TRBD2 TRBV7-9 CASSSSVAGGYEQYF TGTGCCAGCAGCTCCTCGGTAGCGGGGGGCTACGAGCAGTACTTC
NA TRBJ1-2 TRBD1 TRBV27 CAATGGDGYTF TGTGCCGCGACAGGGGGCGATGGCTACACCTTC
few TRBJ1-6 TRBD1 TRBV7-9 CASSTWTGENSPLHF TGTGCCAGCAGCACGTGGACAGGGGAAAATTCACCCCTCCACTTT